This entry features one TCR beta chain sequence. Its target is not known. The source of the sample is a study of T cell repertoires and HLA-DP antigens. Study overall: Transduced HeLa cells presented HLA-DP to CD4+ T cells. Broader study findings: Sorted CD137+ clonality was around 0.38 for both alloantigens, versus about 0.037 pre-culture.

Repertoires were generated with immunoSEQ multiplex PCR, while TCRdb's copy carries only in-frame clones and drops some. Among over 100,000 clones, 90% to 95% were seen once, and the ten largest hold about 0.27%. The material sequenced was CD4+ T cells from PBMCs. The clonotype was recovered from a woman aged 18-29 years in good health and CMV-seronegative.

The CDR3 coding sequence is TGTGCCAGCAGCTTTCCCGTTCCTAGCACAGATACGCAGTATTTT. Translating it yields CASSFPVPSTDTQYF. This chain connects TRBV7-9 to TRBJ2-3; D remains ambiguous. V was shortened by 3 bases and J by 0 bases, with 10 bases between the two germline ends. Germline loops: CDR1 SEHNR, CDR2 FQNEAQ (reference sequence). This CDR3 comprises 15 residues.